This T cell receptor beta chain comes out of a study of control samples from healthy donors and cancer patients. The protocol was immunoSEQ multiplex PCR, while the TCRdb copy is restricted to in-frame clones and leaves out a portion. This table holds approximately 120,000 clones, approximately 92% found once. V lost 4 bases and J lost 2; bases outside the gene matches: 6. The CDR3 runs 14 residues. The germline gives CDR1 SGDLS, CDR2 YYNGEE. The sample comprised PBMCs. This clonotype originated in a man aged 80 or over with head and neck cancer. V usage is TRBV9 and J usage is TRBJ2-7; TRBD1 agrees at 7 bases. CDR3 amino acids: CASSWGQTTYEQYF. In DNA form, the CDR3 reads TGTGCCAGCAGCTGGGGACAGACTACCTACGAGCAGTACTTC.